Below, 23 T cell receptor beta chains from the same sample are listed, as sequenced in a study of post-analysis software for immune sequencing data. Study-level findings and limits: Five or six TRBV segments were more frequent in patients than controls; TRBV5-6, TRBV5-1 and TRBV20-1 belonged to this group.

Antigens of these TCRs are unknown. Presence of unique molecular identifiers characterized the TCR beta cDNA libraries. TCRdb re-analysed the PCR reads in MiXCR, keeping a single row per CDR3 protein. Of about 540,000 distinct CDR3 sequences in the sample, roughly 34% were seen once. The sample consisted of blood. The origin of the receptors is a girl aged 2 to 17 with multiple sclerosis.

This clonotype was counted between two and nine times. Here the CDR3 DNA reads TGCAGTGCTCGACAGAAAAGGAACACTGAAGCTTTCTTT. It is translated as CSARQKRNTEAFF. The genes are TRBV20-1 and TRBJ1-1; D is perhaps TRBD1 (5 bases). With 5 bases removed from V and 1 base from J, the gap between germline ends came to 11 bases. The CDR3 consists of 13 residues. The V gene's germline CDR1 is DFQATT and CDR2 SNEGSKA (reference sequence).

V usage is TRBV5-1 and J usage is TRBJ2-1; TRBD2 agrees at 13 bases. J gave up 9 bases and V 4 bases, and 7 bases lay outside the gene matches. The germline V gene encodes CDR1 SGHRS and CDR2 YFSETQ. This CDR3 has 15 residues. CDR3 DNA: TGCGCCAGCAGCCCCCGGACTAGCGGGGGAGGTGAGCAGTTCTTC. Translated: CASSPRTSGGGEQFF.

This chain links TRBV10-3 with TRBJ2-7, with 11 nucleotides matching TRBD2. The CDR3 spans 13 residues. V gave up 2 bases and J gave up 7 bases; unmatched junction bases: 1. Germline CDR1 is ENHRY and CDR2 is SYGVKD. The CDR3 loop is CAISEASGGEQYF. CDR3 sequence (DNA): TGTGCCATCAGTGAGGCTAGCGGGGGGGAGCAGTACTTC.

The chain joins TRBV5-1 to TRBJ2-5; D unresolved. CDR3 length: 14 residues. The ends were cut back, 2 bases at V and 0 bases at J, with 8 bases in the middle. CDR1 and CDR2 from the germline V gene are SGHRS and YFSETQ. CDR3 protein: CASSFGRNQETQYF. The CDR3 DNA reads TGCGCCAGCAGCTTCGGCCGGAACCAAGAGACCCAGTACTTC.

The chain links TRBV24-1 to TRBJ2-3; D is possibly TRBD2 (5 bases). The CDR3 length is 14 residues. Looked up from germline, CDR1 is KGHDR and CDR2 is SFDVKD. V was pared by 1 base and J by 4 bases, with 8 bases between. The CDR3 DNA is TGTGCCACCAGTGATTTCGAGGAGGCAGATACGCAGTATTTT. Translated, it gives CATSDFEEADTQYF.

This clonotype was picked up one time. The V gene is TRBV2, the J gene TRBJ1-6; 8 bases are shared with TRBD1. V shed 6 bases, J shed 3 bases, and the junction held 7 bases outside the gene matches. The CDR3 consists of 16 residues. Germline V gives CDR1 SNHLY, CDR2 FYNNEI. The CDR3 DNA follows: TGTGCCAGCAGCGACAGACAGGGGAACTATAATTCACCCCTCCACTTT. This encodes CASSDRQGNYNSPLHF.

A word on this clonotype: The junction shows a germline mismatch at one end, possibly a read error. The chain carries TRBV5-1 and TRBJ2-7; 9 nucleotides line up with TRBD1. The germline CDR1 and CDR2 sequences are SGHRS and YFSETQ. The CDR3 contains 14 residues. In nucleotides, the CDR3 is TGCGCCAGTAGCTGGGACAGGGCCTCAGGGGAGCAGTACTTC. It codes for CASSWDRASGEQYF.

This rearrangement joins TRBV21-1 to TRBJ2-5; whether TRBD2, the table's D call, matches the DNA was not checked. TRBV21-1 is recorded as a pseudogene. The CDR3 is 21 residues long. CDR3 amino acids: CASSKVSSGGPGERNQETQYF. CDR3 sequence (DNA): TGTGCCAGCAGCAAAGTTAGTAGCGGGGGCCCGGGCGAAAGAAATCAAGAGACCCAGTACTTC.

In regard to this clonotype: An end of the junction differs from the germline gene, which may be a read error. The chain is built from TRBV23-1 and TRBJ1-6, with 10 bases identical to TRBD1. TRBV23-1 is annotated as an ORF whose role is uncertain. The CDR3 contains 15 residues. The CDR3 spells CASSQSGTGEPPLHF. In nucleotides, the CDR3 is TGTGCCAGCAGTCAATCGGGGACAGGGGAGCCACCCCTCCACTTT.

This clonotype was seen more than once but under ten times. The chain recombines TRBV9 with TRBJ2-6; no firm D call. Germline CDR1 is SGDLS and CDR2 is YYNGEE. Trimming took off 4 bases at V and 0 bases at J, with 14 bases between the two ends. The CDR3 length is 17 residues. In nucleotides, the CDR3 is TGTGCCAGCAGCCCACAACCGTCGGGCTCTGGGGCCAACGTCCTGACTTTC. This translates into CASSPQPSGSGANVLTF.

The CDR3 loop reads CASSLAGGVEVTDTQYF. For the CDR3, the DNA is TGTGCCAGCTCACTTGCCGGGGGCGTCGAGGTCACAGATACGCAGTATTTT. The chain couples TRBV18 to TRBJ2-3; D could derive from TRBD1 or TRBD2 (6 bases each). The V gene's germline CDR1 is KGHSH and CDR2 LQKENI. V shed 4 bases and J shed 2 bases, with 19 bases lying between them. CDR3 size: 17 residues.

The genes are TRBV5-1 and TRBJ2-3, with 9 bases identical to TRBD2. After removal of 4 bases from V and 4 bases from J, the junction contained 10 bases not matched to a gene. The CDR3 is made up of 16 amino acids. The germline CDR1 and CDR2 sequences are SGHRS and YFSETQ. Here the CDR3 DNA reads TGCGCCAGCAGCCGCTTTAGCGGGGGCTACGCAGATACGCAGTATTTT. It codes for CASSRFSGGYADTQYF.

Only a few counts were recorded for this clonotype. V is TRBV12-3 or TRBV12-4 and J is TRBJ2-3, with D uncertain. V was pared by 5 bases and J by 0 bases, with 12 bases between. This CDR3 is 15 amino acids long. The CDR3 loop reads CASSPPRRSTDTQYF. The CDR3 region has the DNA TGTGCCAGCAGTCCACCTAGGCGGAGCACAGATACGCAGTATTTT.

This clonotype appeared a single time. CDR3 region: CASRQLRGGVSRSLGTDTQYF. Here the CDR3 DNA reads TGTGCCAGCAGACAACTCAGAGGGGGAGTTAGTCGGAGTCTTGGCACAGATACGCAGTATTTT. The genes are TRBV11-1 and TRBJ2-3; D perhaps matches TRBD1 (6 bases). Deletions cut 6 bases from V and 1 base from J, with 32 bases between. The germline V gene has CDR1 SGHAT and CDR2 FQDESV (reference sequence). This CDR3 comprises 21 residues.

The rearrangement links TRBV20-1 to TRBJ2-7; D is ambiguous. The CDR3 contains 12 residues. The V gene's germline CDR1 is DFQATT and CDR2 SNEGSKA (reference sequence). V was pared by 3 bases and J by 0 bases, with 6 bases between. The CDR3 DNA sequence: TGCAGTGCTAGTCAGAACTCCTACGAGCAGTACTTC. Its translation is CSASQNSYEQYF.

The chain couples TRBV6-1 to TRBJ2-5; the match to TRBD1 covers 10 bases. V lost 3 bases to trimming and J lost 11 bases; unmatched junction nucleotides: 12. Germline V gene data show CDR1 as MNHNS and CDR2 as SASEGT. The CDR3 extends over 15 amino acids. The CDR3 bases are TGTGCCAGCAGTGATACCGGACAGGGGGGGGTTAAGCAGTACTTC. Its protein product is CASSDTGQGGVKQYF.

The CDR3 region is CSARVDFEGQYLTDTQYF. CDR3 DNA: TGCAGTGCTAGAGTAGATTTTGAGGGACAATACCTCACAGATACGCAGTATTTT. The chain employs TRBV20-1 and TRBJ2-3; tentatively, D is TRBD1 (6 bases). The V gene's germline CDR1 is DFQATT and CDR2 SNEGSKA (reference sequence). V shed 1 base and J shed 2 bases, with 22 bases lying between them. This CDR3 region has 18 residues.

For the CDR3, the DNA is TGCAGTGCCCCCGGCCTCCCAGAGACCCAGTACTTC. It yields the protein CSAPGLPETQYF. The chain links TRBV20-1 to TRBJ2-5, with D unclear. V lost 6 bases and J 4 bases, leaving 12 bases between the germline ends. CDR1 is DFQATT, CDR2 SNEGSKA, per germline (reference sequence). The CDR3 runs 12 residues.

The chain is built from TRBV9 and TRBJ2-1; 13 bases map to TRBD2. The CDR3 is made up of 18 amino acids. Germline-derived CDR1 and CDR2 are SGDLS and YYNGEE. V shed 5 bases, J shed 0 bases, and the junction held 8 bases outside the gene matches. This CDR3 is CASRAGLAGMGSYNEQFF. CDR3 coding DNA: TGTGCCAGCAGGGCGGGACTAGCGGGGATGGGCTCCTACAATGAGCAGTTCTTC.

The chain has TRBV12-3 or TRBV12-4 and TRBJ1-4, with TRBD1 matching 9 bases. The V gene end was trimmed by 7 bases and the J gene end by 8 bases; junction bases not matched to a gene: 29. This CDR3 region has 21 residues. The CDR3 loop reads CASTSYGRWDREQSNKEKLFF. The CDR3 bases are TGTGCCAGCACTTCCTATGGCCGTTGGGACAGGGAGCAGAGTAATAAGGAAAAACTGTTTTTT.

The CDR3 nucleotides read TGTGCCAGCAGCCGAGAAAGGGGTACAGGCTACGACGGGTATGGCTACACCTTC. Translating it yields CASSRERGTGYDGYGYTF. The chain joins TRBV4-2 to TRBJ1-2; perhaps TRBD1 as D (5 bases). The V gene's germline CDR1 is LGHNA and CDR2 YNFKEQ. The CDR3 consists of 18 residues. V lost 4 bases and J 5 bases, leaving 26 bases between the germline ends.

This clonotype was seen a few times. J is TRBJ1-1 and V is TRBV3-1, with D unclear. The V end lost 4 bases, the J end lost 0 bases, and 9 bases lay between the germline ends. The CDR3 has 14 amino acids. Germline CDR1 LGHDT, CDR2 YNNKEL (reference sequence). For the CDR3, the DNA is TGTGCCAGCAGCCCATCAGCAGTGAACACTGAAGCTTTCTTT. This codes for CASSPSAVNTEAFF. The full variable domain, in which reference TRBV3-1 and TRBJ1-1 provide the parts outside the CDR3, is DTAVSQTPKYLVTQMGNDKSIKCEQNLGHDTMYWYKQDSKKFLKIMFSYNNKELIINETVPNRFSPKSPDKAHLNLHINSLELGDSAVYFCASSPSAVNTEAFFGQGTRLTVV.

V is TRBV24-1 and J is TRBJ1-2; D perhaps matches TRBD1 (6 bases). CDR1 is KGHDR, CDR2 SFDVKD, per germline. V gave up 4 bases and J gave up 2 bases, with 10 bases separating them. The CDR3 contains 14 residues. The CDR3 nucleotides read TGTGCCACCAGTGAGGGAACAGGGAACTATGGCTACACCTTC. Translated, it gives CATSEGTGNYGYTF.